This T cell receptor (beta chain) emerged from a study of T-cell reconstitution after alpha-beta-depleted transplantation in children. About this clonotype itself: Its matching antigen is unknown.

Trimming took 0 bases from V and 8 from J, leaving 12 bases between them. The germline CDR1 and CDR2 sequences are SGHRS and YFSETQ. This CDR3 has 14 residues. Using unique molecular identifiers, the investigators prepared the TCRbeta library. A single record per CDR3 protein comes from TCRdb applying MiXCR to the PCR reads. In the table there are about 510,000 distinct CDR3 sequences, 10% to 12% of which are singletons. Findings of the study overall: A year post-transplant, T-cell counts and diversity derived mostly from newly produced T cells. The study traced high day-60 TCRbeta diversity in some patients to surviving recipient T cells and thymic progenitors. Several hundred expanded graft clones reportedly gave rise to the alpha-beta T cells present about two months after transplant.

The sample here was PBMCs, mostly from graft donor cells, taken 180 days after TCRalphabeta/CD19-depleted stem cell transplant. This chain connects TRBV5-1 to TRBJ2-1, with D possibly being TRBD1 (6 bases). This sequence originates from a female patient aged 2 to 10 who had a stem cell transplant for aplastic anemia, so the T cells may come from the graft donor. CDR3 coding DNA: TGCGCCAGCAGCTTGGGGGGGCTAGTTGATGAGCAGTTCTTC. Translating gives CASSLGGLVDEQFF.